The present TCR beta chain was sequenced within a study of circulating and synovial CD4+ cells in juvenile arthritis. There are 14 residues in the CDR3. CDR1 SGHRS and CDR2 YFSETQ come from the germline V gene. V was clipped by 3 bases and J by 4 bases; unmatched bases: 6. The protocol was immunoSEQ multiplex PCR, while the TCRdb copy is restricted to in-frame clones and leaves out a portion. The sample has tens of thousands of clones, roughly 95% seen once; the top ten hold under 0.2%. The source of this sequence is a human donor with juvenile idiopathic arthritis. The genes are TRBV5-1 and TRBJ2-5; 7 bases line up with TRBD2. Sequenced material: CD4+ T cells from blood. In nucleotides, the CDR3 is TGCGCCAGCAGCTCGAGGGAGGGCAGAGAGACCCAGTACTTC. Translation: CASSSREGRETQYF.